The 32 T cell receptor beta chains listed next were all sequenced from one sample in a study of T cells after yellow fever vaccination. MiXCR was run by TCRdb on the 5' RACE reads, yielding one entry per CDR3 protein. Among hundreds of thousands of distinct CDR3 sequences listed, 10% to 15% were seen once. Sample: PBMCs, taken on the day of the yellow fever booster vaccination. The receptors were sampled from a man younger than 40 who received the YFV17D yellow fever vaccine.

This clonotype was counted ten times or more. This chain uses TRBV12-3 or TRBV12-4 with TRBJ2-3, with D hard to call. The CDR3 extends over 13 amino acids. V lost 4 bases to trimming and J lost 2 bases, with 7 bases between them. For the CDR3, the DNA is TGTGCCAGCAGTTCCCAGGTCACAGATACGCAGTATTTT. It is translated as CASSSQVTDTQYF.

This rearrangement joins TRBV29-1 to TRBJ1-4; possibly TRBD1 for D (5 bases). Germline CDR1 and CDR2: SQVTM and ANQGSEA. The V gene lost 5 bases and the J gene lost 7 bases, with 14 bases spanning the gap. This CDR3 comprises 13 residues. The CDR3 loop reads CSVRGLGGEKLFF. The CDR3 nucleotides are TGCAGCGTTCGGGGCCTGGGTGGTGAAAAACTGTTTTTT.

This chain links TRBV20-1 with TRBJ2-5; 7 bases are shared with TRBD2. V lost 5 bases, J lost 2 bases, and 8 bases stayed unmatched. This CDR3 is 14 amino acids long. Germline lookup yields CDR1 DFQATT and CDR2 SNEGSKA (reference sequence). The CDR3 here is CSASSGGGQETQYF. CDR3 coding DNA: TGCAGTGCTTCTAGCGGAGGCGGGCAAGAGACCCAGTACTTC.

This clonotype was detected a few times. The chain couples TRBV4-3 to TRBJ2-1, with a tentative D call TRBD2 (6 bases). CDR3 length equals 15 residues. V was pared by 2 bases and J by 2 bases, with 10 bases between. The germline V gene has CDR1 LGHNA and CDR2 YSLEER. Written as DNA, the CDR3 is TGCGCCAGCAGCCAACCGGGAGTAACCTACAATGAGCAGTTCTTC. Amino acids: CASSQPGVTYNEQFF.

This clonotype was observed at least ten times. Here the CDR3 reads CASSLASGNNEQFF. DNA for the CDR3: TGTGCCAGCAGCCTCGCTAGCGGAAACAATGAGCAGTTCTTC. V usage is TRBV11-2 and J usage is TRBJ2-1; 7 nucleotides align to TRBD2. CDR1 is SGHAT and CDR2 is FQNNGV in the germline V gene. The CDR3 runs 14 residues. With V trimmed by 5 bases and J by 5 bases, 6 bases remained unmatched.

This clonotype has a handful of counts. The rearrangement joins TRBV27 to TRBJ2-3, with D possibly being TRBD2 (5 bases). Germline values: CDR1 MNHEY, CDR2 SMNVEV (reference sequence). The CDR3 contains 14 residues. Trimming took 8 bases from V and 2 from J, leaving 14 bases between them. As DNA, the CDR3 is TGTGCCAGCGGAAGGACTGGGTCCACAGATACGCAGTATTTT. It specifies CASGRTGSTDTQYF.

This clonotype was recorded at least ten times. CDR3 bases: TGTGCCAGCTCGACTAGCGGGAGGGCAGGCTACAATGAGCAGTTCTTC. It encodes CASSTSGRAGYNEQFF. This chain uses TRBV2 with TRBJ2-1, with TRBD2 identical over 14 bases. There are 16 residues in the CDR3. The J segment lost 3 bases and the V segment lost 8 bases, leaving 6 bases of the junction unmatched. Germline CDR1 is SNHLY and CDR2 is FYNNEI.

The CDR3 loop reads CASSLVQSGEKLFF. Written as DNA, the CDR3 is TGTGCCAGCAGCTTAGTCCAGTCTGGTGAAAAACTGTTTTTT. This chain joins TRBV7-9 and TRBJ1-4; D gene uncertain. The V gene lost 1 base and the J gene lost 7 bases, with 10 bases spanning the gap. This CDR3 region has 14 residues. In germline, CDR1 is SEHNR, CDR2 FQNEAQ (reference sequence). Filled out from reference TRBV7-9 and TRBJ1-4, the complete variable domain reads DTGVSQNPRHKITKRGQNVTFRCDPISEHNRLYWYRQTLGQGPEFLTYFQNEAQLEKSRLLSDRFSAERPKGSFSTLEIQRTEQGDSAMYLCASSLVQSGEKLFFGSGTQLSVL.

Only a few counts were recorded for this clonotype. The chain recombines TRBV7-9 with TRBJ1-1; no firm D call. Per germline, CDR1 SEHNR and CDR2 FQNEAQ (reference sequence). The CDR3 is 14 amino acids. Trimming took 0 bases from V and 4 from J, leaving 9 bases between them. CDR3 sequence reads: CASSLAPGPTEAFF. The DNA for the CDR3 is TGTGCCAGCAGCTTAGCCCCAGGCCCCACTGAAGCTTTCTTT. The whole variable domain, remainder taken from reference TRBV7-9 and TRBJ1-1, is DTGVSQNPRHKITKRGQNVTFRCDPISEHNRLYWYRQTLGQGPEFLTYFQNEAQLEKSRLLSDRFSAERPKGSFSTLEIQRTEQGDSAMYLCASSLAPGPTEAFFGQGTRLTVV.

This clonotype was picked up a small number of times. V is TRBV5-1 and J is TRBJ2-3; D not certain. The CDR3 consists of 14 residues. From germline, CDR1 is SGHRS and CDR2 YFSETQ. Trimming took off 7 bases at V and 0 bases at J, with 12 bases between the two ends. CDR3 nucleotides: TGCGCCAGCCAAGACCCAACTAGCACAGATACGCAGTATTTT. Its protein product is CASQDPTSTDTQYF.

This clonotype came up a few times. The chain uses TRBV6-1 and TRBJ1-4; D is unclear. Looked up from germline, CDR1 is MNHNS and CDR2 is SASEGT. V was shortened by 4 bases and J by 4 bases, with 13 bases between the two germline ends. The CDR3 consists of 15 residues. The CDR3 DNA sequence: TGTGCCAGCAGTGTGGCGCCGGGGATTAATGAAAAACTGTTTTTT. This codes for CASSVAPGINEKLFF.

The J gene is TRBJ2-5, the V gene TRBV20-1; 7 bases line up with TRBD2. V shed 3 bases, J shed 0 bases, and the junction held 7 bases outside the gene matches. There are 15 residues in the CDR3. Germline V gene data show CDR1 as DFQATT and CDR2 as SNEGSKA (reference sequence). CDR3 sequence: CSARNSRENQETQYF. The CDR3 DNA follows: TGCAGTGCTAGGAACTCGCGGGAGAACCAAGAGACCCAGTACTTC.

In this sample, this clonotype turned up a few times. The gene calls are TRBV4-2 and TRBJ1-5; D possibly corresponds to TRBD1 (6 bases). From germline, CDR1 is LGHNA and CDR2 YNFKEQ. The CDR3 loop spans 16 amino acids. V lost 3 bases, J lost 1 base, and 13 bases lay in between. This chain's CDR3 is CASSQEQGGSNQPQHF. CDR3 DNA: TGTGCCAGCAGCCAGGAACAGGGCGGGAGCAATCAGCCCCAGCATTTT.

This clonotype was counted many times. This chain uses TRBV4-3 with TRBJ2-7; tentative D call: TRBD1 (6 bases). Trimming stripped 4 bases from V and 5 bases from J, with 15 bases between. CDR3 length: 14 residues. CDR1 and CDR2 from the germline V gene are LGHNA and YSLEER. The CDR3 nucleotides read TGCGCCAGCAGCCTTAGGCAGGGGCGGGACGAGCAGTACTTC. It specifies CASSLRQGRDEQYF.

This clonotype was found a few times. The V and J genes are TRBV30 and TRBJ1-1, with a possible D match to TRBD1 (5 bases). Germline V gives CDR1 GTSNPN, CDR2 SVGIG (reference sequence). The CDR3 is 13 amino acids. The CDR3 here is CAWGVGMNTEAFF. CDR3 in DNA: TGTGCTTGGGGGGTAGGAATGAACACTGAAGCTTTCTTT.

The chain joins TRBV28 to TRBJ1-2; D is perhaps TRBD1 (5 bases). This CDR3 is 15 amino acids long. Deletions cut 4 bases from V and 6 bases from J, with 18 bases between. Germline CDR1 and CDR2: MDHEN and SYDVKM. The CDR3 loop reads CASSSAGQGRDGYTF. The CDR3 DNA reads TGTGCCAGCAGTTCTGCCGGCCAGGGAAGGGATGGCTACACCTTC.

Only a few counts were recorded for this clonotype. The rearrangement uses TRBV7-9 and TRBJ1-4, with a possible D match to TRBD1 (5 bases). This CDR3 region has 13 residues. The V gene lost 4 bases and the J gene lost 6 bases, with 9 bases spanning the gap. Germline CDR1 is SEHNR and CDR2 is FQNEAQ (reference sequence). CDR3 in DNA: TGTGCCAGCAGCTCCCAGGGATATGAAAAACTGTTTTTT. Protein sequence: CASSSQGYEKLFF.

CDR3 in amino acids: CASSSGTGKYEQYF. Written as DNA, the CDR3 is TGTGCCAGCAGTTCCGGGACAGGGAAGTACGAGCAGTACTTC. V usage is TRBV28 and J usage is TRBJ2-7; 9 positions match TRBD1. Trimming removed 4 bases from V and 4 bases from J; junction bases left unmatched: 5. CDR3 length: 14 amino acids. From germline, CDR1 is MDHEN and CDR2 SYDVKM.

The chain is built from TRBV30 and TRBJ2-6; no clear D gene. V was pared by 3 bases and J by 3 bases, with 18 bases between. The germline V gene encodes CDR1 GTSNPN and CDR2 SVGIG (reference sequence). The CDR3 is made up of 17 amino acids. The CDR3 bases are TGTGCCTGGAGGCGAGGAAGGGTAGGACGTGGGGCCAACGTCCTGACTTTC. Residues: CAWRRGRVGRGANVLTF.

The CDR3 here is CSVSGLAGDTQYF. The CDR3 DNA reads TGCAGCGTCTCAGGACTAGCGGGAGATACGCAGTATTTT. The chain links TRBV29-1 to TRBJ2-3; TRBD2 matches 11 bases. J lost 5 bases, V lost 6 bases, and 4 bases had no gene match. CDR3 length: 13 amino acids. The germline V gene encodes CDR1 SQVTM and CDR2 ANQGSEA.

This clonotype has at least ten counts. The CDR3, as DNA: TGTGCCAGTACCCCACAGGGGACAAGCAATCAGCCCCAGCATTTT. This translates into CASTPQGTSNQPQHF. This rearrangement joins TRBV19 to TRBJ1-5; the match to TRBD1 covers 7 bases. The CDR3 runs 15 residues. CDR1 is LNHDA and CDR2 is SQIVND in the germline V gene (reference sequence). The J segment lost 1 base and the V segment lost 7 bases, leaving 7 bases of the junction unmatched.

The table lists this clonotype with a few counts. The rearrangement links TRBV5-1 to TRBJ1-1; TRBD1 is a possible D gene (5 bases). V was clipped by 0 bases and J by 11 bases, with 11 bases between them. Germline loops: CDR1 SGHRS, CDR2 YFSETQ. The CDR3 is made up of 12 amino acids. DNA of the CDR3: TGCGCCAGCAGCTTGGTTGGTGAGGGGGCTTTCTTT. Translating gives CASSLVGEGAFF.

This clonotype was seen a handful of times. The chain combines TRBV7-9 with TRBJ1-2; 7 bases fit TRBD1. V dropped 8 bases and J dropped 4; count of bases not matched to a gene: 7. Germline CDR1 reads SEHNR; CDR2 reads FQNEAQ (reference sequence). The CDR3 loop spans 13 amino acids. The CDR3 DNA follows: TGTGCCAGCGGGGGACAGCAGTCCTATGGCTACACCTTC. This translates into CASGGQQSYGYTF.

This clonotype was seen repeatedly, ten times or more. This chain joins TRBV7-2 and TRBJ2-3; D might be TRBD2 (5 bases). The germline V and J ends were trimmed by 6 bases and 2 bases, with 15 bases remaining between them. The CDR3 is made up of 15 amino acids. From germline, CDR1 is SGHTA and CDR2 FQGNSA. CDR3 residues: CASSPEGGLTDTQYF. The CDR3 bases are TGTGCCAGCAGTCCAGAGGGCGGGCTCACAGATACGCAGTATTTT. Full variable domain (outside the CDR3, taken from reference TRBV7-2 and TRBJ2-3): GAGVSQSPSNKVTEKGKDVELRCDPISGHTALYWYRQSLGQGLEFLIYFQGNSAPDKSGLPSDRFSAERTGGSVSTLTIQRTQQEDSAVYLCASSPEGGLTDTQYFGPGTRLTVL.

This clonotype was observed a handful of times. The V and J genes are TRBV15 and TRBJ2-5, with D unresolved. This CDR3 is 14 amino acids long. Trimming took 6 bases from V and 4 from J, leaving 15 bases between them. Germline V gives CDR1 LNHNV, CDR2 YYDKDF (reference sequence). For the CDR3, the DNA is TGTGCCACCAGTTTTAGCCGCGCCACAGAGACCCAGTACTTC. Encoded protein: CATSFSRATETQYF.

This clonotype was observed once. This rearrangement joins TRBV7-8 to TRBJ2-3; 7 positions agree with TRBD1. J gave up 0 bases and V 10 bases, and 10 bases lay outside the gene matches. The CDR3 has 15 amino acids. In germline, CDR1 is SGHVS, CDR2 FQNEAQ. CDR3 region: CAITRDSSSTDTQYF. The DNA for the CDR3 is TGTGCCATCACTCGGGACAGCTCTAGCACAGATACGCAGTATTTT.

The V and J genes are TRBV11-2 and TRBJ2-7; 8 bases match TRBD2. Germline CDR1 is SGHAT and CDR2 is FQNNGV. The length of the CDR3 is 14 residues. V shed 5 bases, J shed 3 bases, and the junction held 6 bases outside the gene matches. The CDR3 sequence is CASSQSLAGYEQYF. In DNA, the CDR3 is TGTGCCAGCAGCCAAAGTCTAGCGGGCTACGAGCAGTACTTC. Based on the CDR3 plus reference TRBV11-2 and TRBJ2-7, the full variable domain is EAGVAQSPRYKIIEKRQSVAFWCNPISGHATLYWYQQILGQGPKLLIQFQNNGVVDDSQLPKDRFSAERLKGVDSTLKIQPAKLEDSAVYLCASSQSLAGYEQYFGPGTRLTVT.

The sample holds a few counts of this clonotype. The junction shows a germline mismatch at one end, possibly a read error. This CDR3 reads CASRQGGSAPGNEKLFF. The CDR3 region has the DNA TGTGCCAGCAGACAAGGAGGCAGCGCGCCGGGAAATGAAAAACTGTTTTTT. The chain carries TRBV4-2 and TRBJ1-4; D gene unclear. The CDR3 has 17 amino acids. Germline V gene sequence: CDR1 LGHNA, CDR2 YNFKEQ.

This chain joins TRBV4-1 and TRBJ2-4, with TRBD2 identical over 8 bases. CDR3 length equals 21 residues. From germline, CDR1 is MGHRA and CDR2 YSYEKL. V gave up 3 bases and J gave up 2 bases; unmatched junction bases: 21. CDR3 loop: CASSHRRRGAGVVGTKNIQYF. In DNA form, the CDR3 reads TGCGCCAGCAGCCATCGCAGAAGAGGAGCGGGAGTTGTGGGTACCAAAAACATTCAGTACTTC.

This clonotype turned up a few times. The V gene is TRBV12-3 or TRBV12-4, the J gene TRBJ2-7; maybe TRBD1 (5 bases). V was shortened by 3 bases and J by 0 bases, with 15 bases between the two germline ends. The CDR3 runs 16 residues. The CDR3 loop is CASSFQGAGSSYEQYF. CDR3 DNA: TGTGCCAGCAGTTTTCAGGGCGCAGGTAGCTCCTACGAGCAGTACTTC.

A few counts support this clonotype. This chain connects TRBV5-1 to TRBJ1-4; 8 bases are a match to TRBD1. The CDR3 has 16 amino acids. Germline CDR1 reads SGHRS; CDR2 reads YFSETQ. V trimming: 5 bases; J trimming: 5 bases; junction bases outside the gene matches: 11. Here the CDR3 DNA reads TGCGCCAGCAGTGCGGACAGGGCAATTCTAAATGAAAAACTGTTTTTT. It specifies CASSADRAILNEKLFF.

Ten or more counts support this clonotype. The chain carries TRBV4-2 and TRBJ2-2; 7 nucleotides align to TRBD1. This CDR3 comprises 16 residues. Trimming took 6 bases from V and 4 from J; bases not matched to a gene: 11. Looked up from germline, CDR1 is LGHNA and CDR2 is YNFKEQ. CDR3 region: CASRPRQGALTGELFF. The CDR3 nucleotides are TGTGCCAGCAGACCAAGACAGGGCGCGCTCACCGGGGAGCTGTTTTTT.